This entry lists 26 T cell receptor beta chains sequenced from one sample in a study of T-cell memory formation after mild COVID-19. TCRdb redid the calling of the 5' RACE reads with MiXCR, one entry per CDR3 protein. In the table there are hundreds of thousands of distinct CDR3 sequences, 20% to 25% of which are singletons. The sample consisted of PBMCs or a T cell subset sorted from them (not recorded which). The receptor set was obtained from an adult woman who had mild COVID-19 (a few samples of this study predate the infection). Cell type and time point are not known.

This rearrangement joins TRBV6-6 to TRBJ2-3; no clear D gene. Germline CDR1 is MNHNY and CDR2 is SVGAGI (reference sequence). The CDR3 sequence is 16 residues long. Deletions cut 0 bases from V and 0 bases from J, with 10 bases between. CDR3 amino acids: CASSYSEATSTDTQYF. CDR3 nucleotides: TGTGCCAGCAGTTACTCAGAAGCGACTAGCACAGATACGCAGTATTTT.

This clonotype has only a few counts. The chain is built from TRBV7-3 and TRBJ2-3, with D possibly TRBD1 on 5 matching bases. Trimming left V 2 bases short and J 2 bases short, with 14 bases between. In germline, CDR1 is SGHTA, CDR2 FQGTGA. The CDR3 sequence is 16 residues long. The CDR3 DNA reads as TGTGCCAGCAGCTTAGGTGGGGCGGAATCCACAGATACGCAGTATTTT. Translation: CASSLGGAESTDTQYF.

This clonotype was seen a handful of times. The chain couples TRBV24-1 to TRBJ2-1; D may be TRBD1 (6 bases). The germline V gene has CDR1 KGHDR and CDR2 SFDVKD. Trimming stripped 3 bases from V and 0 bases from J, with 14 bases between. The CDR3 totals 17 residues. In DNA, the CDR3 is TGTGCCACCAGTGATCTACAGGGCGAGAGCTCCTACAATGAGCAGTTCTTC. Translation gives CATSDLQGESSYNEQFF.

This clonotype appeared many times. The chain has TRBV5-1 and TRBJ2-5; the D is unclear. Germline-derived CDR1 and CDR2 are SGHRS and YFSETQ. Trimming cost V 0 bases and J 2 bases, with 8 bases left between them. The CDR3 length is 14 residues. CDR3 coding DNA: TGCGCCAGCAGCTTGGATACAACTCAAGAGACCCAGTACTTC. Its translation: CASSLDTTQETQYF. Full variable domain (outside the CDR3, taken from reference TRBV5-1 and TRBJ2-5): KAGVTQTPRYLIKTRGQQVTLSCSPISGHRSVSWYQQTPGQGLQFLFEYFSETQRNKGNFPGRFSGRQFSNSRSEMNVSTLELGDSALYLCASSLDTTQETQYFGPGTRLLVL.

The chain has TRBV14 and TRBJ2-7, with D possibly being TRBD1 (5 bases). CDR1 SGHDN and CDR2 FVKESK come from the germline V gene. The CDR3 length is 12 residues. V was shortened by 5 bases and J by 6 bases, with 11 bases between the two germline ends. The CDR3 protein is CASSGWTTEQYF. Here the CDR3 DNA reads TGTGCCAGCAGCGGGTGGACAACCGAGCAGTACTTC.

This clonotype was observed a few times. The CDR3 DNA follows: TGTGCCAGCAGCTTACGCCGATCGCTAGCGGGAGTGTTGACCGGGGAGCTGTTTTTT. It yields the protein CASSLRRSLAGVLTGELFF. This sequence joins TRBV7-9 and TRBJ2-2, with 10 bases that match TRBD2. Germline trimming cut 2 bases from V and 5 bases from J; bases unmatched to any gene: 14. CDR3 size: 19 residues. CDR1 SEHNR and CDR2 FQNEAQ come from the germline V gene (reference sequence).

The gene calls are TRBV5-6 and TRBJ2-2; the D is unclear. The V end was cut by 0 bases, the J end by 0 bases, with 9 bases between. Germline CDR1 SGHDT, CDR2 YYEEEE. The CDR3 is made up of 16 amino acids. The CDR3 bases are TGTGCCAGCAGCTTGGTTACCAGCGCGAACACCGGGGAGCTGTTTTTT. Amino acids: CASSLVTSANTGELFF.

The chain is built from TRBV3-1 and TRBJ2-1; weak D call: TRBD2 (6 bases). The CDR3 spans 16 residues. Trimming pared 3 bases from V and 5 bases from J, leaving 17 bases between. Per germline, CDR1 LGHDT and CDR2 YNNKEL (reference sequence). CDR3 sequence (DNA): TGTGCCAGCAGCCATACGGGAGAAACGTTTAACAATGAGCAGTTCTTC. The encoded protein is CASSHTGETFNNEQFF.

The chain is built from TRBV5-5 and TRBJ2-2; unclear D gene. Trimming pared 4 bases from V and 7 bases from J, leaving 20 bases between. Germline V gives CDR1 SGHKS, CDR2 YYEKEE (reference sequence). The CDR3 covers 16 residues. The CDR3 nucleotides are TGTGCCAGCAGCCCCCCTCGAGGAGTAATCGGCGGGGAGCTGTTTTTT. Amino acids: CASSPPRGVIGGELFF.

The V call is TRBV3-1, the J call TRBJ2-5; perhaps TRBD1 as D (6 bases). This CDR3 comprises 17 residues. From germline, CDR1 is LGHDT and CDR2 YNNKEL (reference sequence). V lost 0 bases, J lost 2 bases, and 16 bases lay in between. The CDR3 sequence is CASSQDLSGTPQETQYF. CDR3 nucleotide sequence: TGTGCCAGCAGCCAAGATCTCTCCGGGACACCTCAAGAGACCCAGTACTTC.

This rearrangement joins TRBV6-5 to TRBJ2-3, with a weak D call TRBD1 (5 bases). The germline V gene encodes CDR1 MNHEY and CDR2 SVGAGI. V lost 0 bases, J lost 4 bases, and 8 bases lay in between. The CDR3 length is 14 residues. The CDR3 region has the DNA TGTGCCAGCAGTTACTCGGGGCGCGCAGATACGCAGTATTTT. This translates into CASSYSGRADTQYF.

The chain links TRBV29-1 to TRBJ2-7; D is unresolved. CDR3 length equals 12 residues. Trimming took 3 bases from V and 5 from J, leaving 11 bases between them. Germline lookup yields CDR1 SQVTM and CDR2 ANQGSEA. The CDR3 nucleotides are TGCAGCGTTGAGGTTTTAGCCCACGAGCAGTACTTC. Translated: CSVEVLAHEQYF.

The chain uses TRBV20-1 and TRBJ1-2; D gene unclear. The CDR3 totals 12 residues. Trimming removed 4 bases at V and 1 base at J, with 7 bases between. In germline, CDR1 is DFQATT, CDR2 SNEGSKA (reference sequence). The CDR3 region is CSAILDNYGYTF. The CDR3 region has the DNA TGCAGTGCTATACTGGATAACTATGGCTACACCTTC.

The chain is built from TRBV5-1 and TRBJ2-5; D could derive from TRBD1 or TRBD2 (6 bases each). The CDR3 loop spans 15 amino acids. Germline V gene data show CDR1 as SGHRS and CDR2 as YFSETQ. V lost 2 bases and J 0 bases, leaving 11 bases between the germline ends. This CDR3 reads CASSFDGGNQETQYF. For the CDR3, the DNA is TGCGCCAGCAGCTTTGACGGGGGCAACCAAGAGACCCAGTACTTC.

This sequence joins TRBV20-1 and TRBJ1-6; TRBD1 aligns across 12 bases. The CDR3 covers 17 residues. V gave up 6 bases and J gave up 0 bases; unmatched junction bases: 6. Germline-derived CDR1 and CDR2 are DFQATT and SNEGSKA (reference sequence). The CDR3 is CSAPGQGAISYNSPLHF. Written as DNA, the CDR3 is TGCAGTGCGCCGGGACAGGGGGCCATCTCCTATAATTCACCCCTCCACTTT.

This sequence joins TRBV29-1 and TRBJ1-6; D not certain. Trimming shortened V by 3 bases and J by 9 bases, and 9 bases separated the two germline ends. The CDR3 covers 12 residues. Germline CDR1 SQVTM, CDR2 ANQGSEA. For the CDR3, the DNA is TGCAGCGTTGATCCGGGGAGTTCACCCCTCCACTTT. This translates into CSVDPGSSPLHF.

The genes are TRBV6-6 and TRBJ1-1, with TRBD1 as a possible D gene (5 bases). Germline V gene data show CDR1 as MNHNY and CDR2 as SVGAGI (reference sequence). Trimming took 7 bases from V and 4 from J, leaving 16 bases between them. The CDR3 has 14 residues. The CDR3: CASTSTGTLTEAFF. DNA for the CDR3: TGTGCCAGCACGTCTACCGGGACCCTCACTGAAGCTTTCTTT.

As DNA, the CDR3 is TGCAGTGCTACCCCCCTGGGACGGTACTCTGGAAACACCATATATTTT. Encoded protein: CSATPLGRYSGNTIYF. The chain has TRBV20-1 and TRBJ1-3; possible D gene TRBD1, 5 bases. Germline V gene lookup returns CDR1 DFQATT and CDR2 SNEGSKA (reference sequence). The CDR3 extends over 16 amino acids. V shed 4 bases and J shed 0 bases, with 16 bases lying between them.

This clonotype turned up a few times. The V gene is TRBV6-5, the J gene TRBJ2-1; TRBD2 agrees at 15 bases. The CDR3 loop spans 16 amino acids. The ends lost 6 bases at V and 8 bases at J; junction bases unmatched: 8. From germline, CDR1 is MNHEY and CDR2 SVGAGI. The CDR3 coding sequence is TGTGCCAGCAGATGGGGACTAGCGGGAGGAGGCGATGAGCAGTTCTTC. Its translation is CASRWGLAGGGDEQFF.

The chain links TRBV3-1 to TRBJ1-1; D gene uncertain. V lost 4 bases, J lost 5 bases, and 14 bases lay in between. Per the germline V gene, CDR1 is LGHDT and CDR2 is YNNKEL (reference sequence). The CDR3 sequence is 14 residues long. The CDR3, as DNA: TGTGCCAGCAGCCGTGGTGCCAGCGGGACTGAAGCTTTCTTT. Translation gives CASSRGASGTEAFF.

The rearrangement links TRBV10-3 to TRBJ2-3, with D perhaps assigned TRBD1 or TRBD2 (5 bases each). The CDR3 consists of 14 residues. Germline V gene data show CDR1 as ENHRY and CDR2 as SYGVKD. Trimming shortened V by 7 bases and J by 1 base, and 12 bases separated the two germline ends. The CDR3 nucleotides read TGTGCCATCACCCCTCGGGACGGCACAGATACGCAGTATTTT. Its translation is CAITPRDGTDTQYF.

The rearrangement links TRBV7-2 to TRBJ2-2; D is unclear. The CDR3 totals 15 residues. The germline V and J ends were trimmed by 0 bases and 6 bases, with 11 bases remaining between them. From germline, CDR1 is SGHTA and CDR2 FQGNSA. CDR3 loop: CASSLAVAVPGELFF. DNA of the CDR3: TGTGCCAGCAGCTTAGCGGTGGCAGTGCCCGGGGAGCTGTTTTTT. The full variable domain, rest sourced from reference TRBV7-2 and TRBJ2-2, is GAGVSQSPSNKVTEKGKDVELRCDPISGHTALYWYRQSLGQGLEFLIYFQGNSAPDKSGLPSDRFSAERTGGSVSTLTIQRTQQEDSAVYLCASSLAVAVPGELFFGEGSRLTVL.

The rearrangement uses TRBV20-1 and TRBJ2-1; 8 bases line up with TRBD2. Germline V gene sequence: CDR1 DFQATT, CDR2 SNEGSKA (reference sequence). CDR3 length: 16 amino acids. The junction had 15 bases not matched to a gene; V was cut back by 5 bases and J by 6 bases. CDR3 region: CSAANLGRARGNEQFF. In DNA form, the CDR3 reads TGCAGTGCTGCCAACCTCGGGAGGGCTAGGGGCAATGAGCAGTTCTTC.

This clonotype was recorded a few times. The V and J genes are TRBV10-3 and TRBJ1-1, with a tentative D call TRBD1 (6 bases). The CDR3 sequence is 14 residues long. The V gene's germline CDR1 is ENHRY and CDR2 SYGVKD. V gave up 6 bases and J gave up 0 bases, with 11 bases separating them. The CDR3 nucleotides are TGTGCCATCAGGGAAGGGGGGGTGAACACTGAAGCTTTCTTT. Amino acids: CAIREGGVNTEAFF.

The gene calls are TRBV19 and TRBJ1-6, with 8 bases fitting TRBD1. J gave up 4 bases and V 5 bases, and 4 bases lay outside the gene matches. CDR3 size: 15 residues. CDR1 is LNHDA, CDR2 SQIVND, per germline (reference sequence). The CDR3 DNA follows: TGTGCCAGTAGTGGAGGGGACAGGTATAATTCACCCCTCCACTTT. Its translation: CASSGGDRYNSPLHF.

The chain links TRBV12-3 or TRBV12-4 to TRBJ2-3; no firm D call. V lost 7 bases, J lost 5 bases, and 13 bases lay in between. The CDR3 spans 13 residues. CDR3 nucleotides: TGTGCCAGCACTTACAATCGAGGAGATACGCAGTATTTT. This codes for CASTYNRGDTQYF.